This T cell receptor beta chain was sequenced during a study of CXCR3-negative and CXCR3-positive naive CD8 T cells. This CDR3 has 14 residues. Germline CDR1 reads SQVTM; CDR2 reads ANQGSEA. The TRB cDNA libraries were prepared by 5' RACE with UMI labels. TCRdb re-called the 5' RACE reads; one entry per CDR3 protein, DNA not given. The sample is made up of around 120,000 distinct CDR3 sequences, and the top ten hold around 0.54% of it. Findings and caveats of the study: For naive cells, CXCR3-negative and CXCR3-positive subsets had similar TRBV-TRBJ usage; for memory cells, usage differed. TRB CDR3s were more hydrophobic in CXCR3-positive than in CXCR3-negative naive cells.

Naive CD8+ T cells had a CD45RO-CCR7+CD27+CD95- phenotype. Of note for this clonotype: What it recognizes is unknown.

The chain employs TRBV29-1 and TRBJ2-1; TCRdb picks TRBD1, but there is no DNA to check that call. The sample was naive CXCR3+ CD8+ T cells from blood. Described subset: CD45RO-CCR7+CD27+CD95- naive CD8+ T cells expressing CXCR3 (TNR3+). The TCR was taken from a human donor in good health. Some clones in this sample may be carry-over from other donors' samples. CDR3 loop: CSVEQGQGNNEQLF.